Given below is one T cell receptor (beta chain) in context. Sequenced by immunoSEQ multiplex PCR; TCRdb stores in-frame clones only, minus some. The profile covers about 390,000 clones, with roughly 90% appearing a single time and less than 2% taken by the ten largest. This entry comes from a study of Ad26.COV2.S vaccination and SARS-CoV-2 variants. Study context: Donor allocation was to the COV1001 Ad26.COV2.S trial arm. Dosing was one shot or two shots 56 days apart.

Noted treatment: roughly 18 received Ad26.COV2.S at low or high dose, single or two shots; about five received placebo; per-sample allocation not given. Sampling was performed 63 days after the first vaccine or placebo injection. Ad26.COV2.S expressed prefusion-stabilized spike from the original Wuhan strain. The source is a person aged 18-60 years who received the Ad26.COV2.S COVID-19 vaccine or a placebo. The material sequenced was peripheral blood, taken in a trial of Ad26.COV2.S vaccine versus placebo.

The CDR3 loop reads CASSPNPYEQYF. For the CDR3, the DNA is TGTGCCAGCAGCCCGAATCCCTACGAGCAGTACTTC. This chain uses TRBV6-2 or TRBV6-3 with TRBJ2-7; D gene ambiguous. V lost 6 bases and J 2 bases, leaving 8 bases between the germline ends. The CDR3 sequence is 12 residues long. The germline gives CDR1 MNHEY, CDR2 SVGEGT.